This T cell receptor beta chain is drawn from a study of blood T cell repertoires in COVID-19. On the study more broadly: The United States, Italy and Spain supplied acute and convalescent COVID-19 samples. PBMCs, B-cell-depleted T cells, or T cells provided the cDNA or gDNA that made up the material.

As originally analysed: Reference gene primer amplification gave nucleated cell count estimates. Using immunoSEQ multiplex PCR, the repertoire was profiled, and TCRdb retains in-frame clones only, with some absent. From that table come the V and J calls and clone size; the DNA was used to work out D and trimming. The sample includes about 250,000 clones, around 83% seen only once; the top ten take roughly 10%. The germline CDR1 and CDR2 sequences are LGHDT and YNNKEL (reference sequence). The CDR3 totals 15 residues. J lost 6 bases, V lost 4 bases, and 8 bases had no gene match. The clonotype was recovered from an elderly man with acute or convalescent COVID-19. V usage is TRBV3-1 (or the pseudogene TRBV3-2) and J usage is TRBJ2-1; 8 nucleotides match TRBD2. Sequenced sample: peripheral blood. The CDR3 region is CASSPSGSLANEQFF. CDR3 in DNA: TGTGCCAGCAGCCCCAGCGGGAGTTTGGCCAATGAGCAGTTCTTC.